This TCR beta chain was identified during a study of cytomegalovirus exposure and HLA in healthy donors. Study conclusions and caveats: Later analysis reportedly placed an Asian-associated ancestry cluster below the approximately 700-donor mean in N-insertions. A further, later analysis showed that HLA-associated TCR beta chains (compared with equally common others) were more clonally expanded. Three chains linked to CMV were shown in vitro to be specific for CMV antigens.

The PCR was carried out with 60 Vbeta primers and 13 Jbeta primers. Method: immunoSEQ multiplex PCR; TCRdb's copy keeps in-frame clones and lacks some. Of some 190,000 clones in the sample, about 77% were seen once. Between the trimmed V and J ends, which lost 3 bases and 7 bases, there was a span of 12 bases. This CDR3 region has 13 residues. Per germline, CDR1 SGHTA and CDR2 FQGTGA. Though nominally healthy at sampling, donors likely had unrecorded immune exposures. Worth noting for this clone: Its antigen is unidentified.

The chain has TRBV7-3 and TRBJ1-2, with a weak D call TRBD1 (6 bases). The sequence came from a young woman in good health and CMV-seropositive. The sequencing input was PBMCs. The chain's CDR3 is CASSFSGEGGYTF. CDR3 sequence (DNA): TGTGCCAGCAGCTTCTCAGGGGAGGGTGGCTACACCTTC.